This T cell receptor beta chain derives from a study of shared clonotypes between healthy human individuals. The CDR3 sequence is 14 residues long. The germline V gene encodes CDR1 SQVTM and CDR2 ANQGSEA. V gave up 7 bases and J gave up 3 bases, with 16 bases separating them. In the naive CD8 group, cells lacked CD45RO and were positively selected for CCR7, so terminally differentiated effector memory CD45RA+ cells were left out. Only one count was recorded for this clone. Clones were sequenced by immunoSEQ multiplex PCR, and TCRdb holds only the in-frame ones, with some missing. Among fewer than 700,000 clones listed, around 96% were seen once.

Material for sequencing was naive CD8+ T cells sorted from blood. This TCR derives from a woman in her thirties in good health. The chain uses TRBV29-1 and TRBJ2-1; a possible D gene is TRBD2 (6 bases). In DNA form, the CDR3 reads TGCAGCGCACCCCGGGCGGGACTCTACAATGAGCAGTTCTTC. This sequence encodes CSAPRAGLYNEQFF.